The 14 T cell receptor beta chains below were found in one sample sequenced in a study of blood T cell repertoires in COVID-19. Assay used: immunoSEQ multiplex PCR; TCRdb lists only in-frame clones, some missing. The sample holds about 150,000 clones; 65% to 90% are singletons and the top ten take roughly 7.9%. Input material: peripheral blood. All receptors derive from a woman aged 50 to 65 in a cohort sampled during active or convalescent COVID-19.

This clone was seen a single time. The rearrangement links TRBV5-1 to TRBJ2-1; 9 bases line up with TRBD1. Germline CDR1 reads SGHRS; CDR2 reads YFSETQ. This CDR3 has 15 amino acids. Unmatched junction bases numbered 7, after V lost 3 bases and J lost 6 bases. The CDR3 region has the DNA TGCGCCAGCAGCTGGGCGGGACAGGGTATCAATGAGCAGTTCTTC. It codes for CASSWAGQGINEQFF.

This chain uses TRBV11-2 with TRBJ2-6; TRBD1 matches 9 bases. V lost 6 bases, J lost 0 bases, and 9 bases stayed unmatched. CDR3 length: 18 amino acids. Germline CDR1 and CDR2: SGHAT and FQNNGV. The CDR3 DNA sequence: TGTGCCAGCAGGAACCGGGACAGGGCCCTCTCTGGGGCCAACGTCCTGACTTTC. Amino acids: CASRNRDRALSGANVLTF.

This chain uses TRBV20-1 with TRBJ2-4; D is possibly TRBD1 or TRBD2 (5 bases each). The CDR3 sequence is 12 residues long. CDR1 is DFQATT and CDR2 is SNEGSKA in the germline V gene (reference sequence). Trimming removed 3 bases at V and 8 bases at J, with 11 bases between. The CDR3 region is CSASEGQDIQYF. The CDR3 DNA reads TGCAGTGCTAGTGAGGGGCAAGACATTCAGTACTTC.

The rearrangement links TRBV7-3 to TRBJ2-2; the D gene is possibly TRBD2 (7 bases). Germline CDR1 reads SGHTA; CDR2 reads FQGTGA. V was shortened by 7 bases and J by 4 bases, with 16 bases between the two germline ends. The CDR3 sequence is 15 residues long. This CDR3 is CASKGGSGPTGELFF. DNA for the CDR3: TGTGCCAGCAAGGGGGGGTCTGGGCCCACCGGGGAGCTGTTTTTT. The full variable domain, its missing parts supplied by reference TRBV7-3 and TRBJ2-2, is GAGVSQTPSNKVTEKGKYVELRCDPISGHTALYWYRQSLGQGPEFLIYFQGTGAADDSGLPNDRFFAVRPEGSVSTLKIQRTERGDSAVYLCASKGGSGPTGELFFGEGSRLTVL.

The chain uses TRBV19 and TRBJ1-5, with 8 bases lining up with TRBD1. Germline CDR1 and CDR2: LNHDA and SQIVND (reference sequence). V shed 5 bases, J shed 0 bases, and the junction held 18 bases outside the gene matches. This CDR3 spans 20 amino acids. The CDR3 here is CASSLLRQGRAAYSNQPQHF. CDR3 nucleotides: TGTGCCAGTAGTCTACTTCGACAGGGGCGGGCGGCGTATAGCAATCAGCCCCAGCATTTT.

The chain has TRBV1 and TRBJ1-1; the table's D call of TRBD1 was not tested on the DNA. TRBV1 is a pseudogene. This CDR3 region has 17 residues. The CDR3 nucleotides are TGCACCAGCAGCCAGCCCCGGGACAGAAGGATGAACACTGAAGCTTTCTTT. Protein: CTSSQPRDRRMNTEAFF.

This chain connects TRBV6-5 to TRBJ1-5, with 9 bases matching TRBD1. This CDR3 has 15 amino acids. The germline V gene encodes CDR1 MNHEY and CDR2 SVGAGI. The trim removed 5 bases at V and 7 bases at J, leaving 9 bases unmatched. In DNA form, the CDR3 reads TGTGCCAGCAGTCAGGACAGGGGAGTGGGCCAGCCCCAGCATTTT. It specifies CASSQDRGVGQPQHF.

The rearrangement uses TRBV5-1 and TRBJ2-2; 12 nucleotides agree with TRBD2. Germline V gene sequence: CDR1 SGHRS, CDR2 YFSETQ. V lost 4 bases, J lost 7 bases, and 11 bases stayed unmatched. CDR3 length: 17 residues. CDR3 in amino acids: CASSVGGLAGRGGELFF. CDR3 bases: TGCGCCAGCAGCGTGGGAGGACTAGCGGGGAGAGGCGGGGAGCTGTTTTTT.

The chain combines TRBV19 with TRBJ2-3, with D perhaps matching TRBD2 (6 bases). CDR3 length equals 15 residues. Germline CDR1 and CDR2: LNHDA and SQIVND (reference sequence). V lost 3 bases to trimming and J lost 4 bases, with 14 bases between them. CDR3 region: CASSIGTWGPDTQYF. CDR3 nucleotides: TGTGCCAGTAGTATTGGGACTTGGGGCCCAGATACGCAGTATTTT.

This clone was observed a few times. This chain joins TRBV3-1 (or the pseudogene TRBV3-2) and TRBJ2-1; 15 bases map to TRBD2. The trim removed 4 bases at V and 9 bases at J, leaving 7 bases unmatched. The CDR3 is 16 residues long. Germline V lookup: CDR1 LGHDT, CDR2 YNNKEL (reference sequence). In nucleotides, the CDR3 is TGTGCCAGCAGCCTCCGGACTAGCGGGGGGGCCAGTGAGCAGTTCTTC. It codes for CASSLRTSGGASEQFF.

V gene TRBV7-9 combines with J gene TRBJ2-7, with D tentatively TRBD1 (6 bases). Germline CDR1 and CDR2: SEHNR and FQNEAQ (reference sequence). CDR3 length: 16 residues. Trimming removed 4 bases from V and 0 bases from J, with 16 bases in between. CDR3 protein: CASSSPSGHISYEQYF. Here the CDR3 DNA reads TGTGCCAGCAGCTCGCCTTCGGGACACATCTCCTACGAGCAGTACTTC. Drawing the rest from reference TRBV7-9 and TRBJ2-7, the complete variable domain is DTGVSQNPRHKITKRGQNVTFRCDPISEHNRLYWYRQTLGQGPEFLTYFQNEAQLEKSRLLSDRFSAERPKGSFSTLEIQRTEQGDSAMYLCASSSPSGHISYEQYFGPGTRLTVT.

The chain recombines TRBV5-1 with TRBJ2-1, with 8 bases fitting TRBD2. Trimming cost V 8 bases and J 5 bases; bases outside gene matches: 9. Germline CDR1 reads SGHRS; CDR2 reads YFSETQ. This CDR3 spans 14 amino acids. CDR3 sequence (DNA): TGCGCCAGTAATAGCGGGATTTCTGACAATGAGCAGTTCTTC. Translating it yields CASNSGISDNEQFF.

The CDR3 bases are TGTGCCAGCAGCTTTAAAGCGGGGAACGGCTACAATGAGCAGTTCTTC. Protein sequence: CASSFKAGNGYNEQFF. The gene calls are TRBV7-2 and TRBJ2-1; 7 bases map to TRBD2. Germline V gives CDR1 SGHTA, CDR2 FQGNSA. The CDR3 is 16 amino acids. The J segment lost 3 bases and the V segment lost 3 bases, leaving 8 bases of the junction unmatched.

The table lists this clone with a count of one. This sequence joins TRBV7-4 and TRBJ1-4; 7 bases line up with TRBD1. Germline V CDR1 and CDR2: SGHVT, SQSDAQ. CDR3 length equals 16 residues. V dropped 5 bases and J dropped 3; count of bases not matched to a gene: 9. The CDR3: CASSRCRDSPNEKLFF. The CDR3 DNA reads TGTGCCAGCAGCCGATGCCGGGACAGCCCTAATGAAAAACTGTTTTTT. The complete variable domain, with remaining parts taken from reference TRBV7-4 and TRBJ1-4, reads GAGVSQSPRYKVAKRGRDVALRCDSISGHVTLYWYRQTLGQGSEVLTYSQSDAQRDKSGRPSGRFSAERPERSVSTLKIQRTEQGDSAVYLCASSRCRDSPNEKLFFGSGTQLSVL.